This T cell receptor beta chain appears in the sequencing data of a study of OX40 agonist ivuxolimab in advanced cancers. In the study overall: The mean age was approximately 60 years, ranging from about 23 to 79, with 65% to 85% of participants male.

Data came from immunoSEQ multiplex PCR; TCRdb stores just in-frame clones and leaves some out. This table has around 150,000 clones, 85% to 95% appearing once. The count of this clone is one. With 1 base removed from V and 2 bases from J, the gap between germline ends came to 7 bases. The CDR3 is 14 amino acids. Per germline, CDR1 SSHAT and CDR2 FNYEAQ (reference sequence). The sample consisted of CD4+ or CD8+ T cells sorted from blood, taken in a trial of the OX40 agonist ivuxolimab. The chain combines TRBV7-7 with TRBJ2-3; TRBD1 is a possible D gene (5 bases). This TCR derives from an adult with an advanced solid tumor such as melanoma, head and neck, liver or kidney cancer. The CDR3 spells CASSLGTHTDTQYF. In DNA form, the CDR3 reads TGTGCCAGCAGCTTAGGGACACACACAGATACGCAGTATTTT. Full variable domain (rest looked up from reference TRBV7-7 and TRBJ2-3): GAGVSQSPRYKVTKRGQDVTLRCDPISSHATLYWYQQALGQGPEFLTYFNYEAQPDKSGLPSDRFSAERPEGSISTLTIQRTEQRDSAMYRCASSLGTHTDTQYFGPGTRLTVL.